Here is one T cell receptor beta chain with its context. This sample is part of a study of blood T cell repertoires in COVID-19. On the study more broadly: From the United States, Italy and Spain came samples of acute and convalescent COVID-19.

J gave up 5 bases and V 2 bases, and 4 bases lay outside the gene matches. Germline CDR1 is MNHNS and CDR2 is SASEGT. This CDR3 has 14 amino acids. Profiled with immunoSEQ multiplex PCR; TCRdb holds only in-frame clones, not every one. Of 80,000 or so clones in the sample, approximately 85% were seen once. This chain connects TRBV6-1 to TRBJ1-1; 8 bases line up with TRBD1. The TCR sequence derives from a man aged 60 to 69 with COVID-19, enrolled during active disease. Material for sequencing was peripheral blood. The CDR3 is CASSERTGRTEAFF. The DNA of the CDR3 is TGTGCCAGCAGTGAAAGGACAGGGCGGACTGAAGCTTTCTTT.